The 6 T cell receptor beta chains reported below all come from one sample, sequenced in a study of T cell responses to AZD1222 COVID-19 vaccine. Here immunoSEQ multiplex PCR was the method, and the copy in TCRdb shows in-frame clones only, minus some. The table has around 100,000 clones, around nine tenths seen once; the top ten hold more than 15%. This specimen was peripheral blood, taken on day 0 of AZD1222 vaccination. The receptors here all came from an adult in good health.

This clone turned up a few times. The chain combines TRBV27 with TRBJ1-1, with D tentatively TRBD1 (5 bases). The V gene's germline CDR1 is MNHEY and CDR2 SMNVEV (reference sequence). V lost 4 bases, J lost 0 bases, and 21 bases lay in between. This CDR3 is 18 amino acids long. The CDR3 loop is CASSYRTVSRGMNTEAFF. DNA for the CDR3: TGTGCCAGCAGTTACCGGACTGTTTCTCGGGGCATGAACACTGAAGCTTTCTTT.

V is TRBV20-1 and J is TRBJ2-7, with D uncertain. V was pared by 6 bases and J by 1 base, with 7 bases between. There are 11 residues in the CDR3. The germline gives CDR1 DFQATT, CDR2 SNEGSKA (reference sequence). CDR3 coding DNA: TGCAGTGCCCCTAAGTCCTACGAGCAGTACTTC. Translation: CSAPKSYEQYF.

CDR3 in amino acids: CASSQESGGFYNEQFF. For the CDR3, the DNA is TGTGCCAGCAGCCAAGAGAGCGGGGGGTTCTACAATGAGCAGTTCTTC. The J gene is TRBJ2-1, the V gene TRBV3-1 (or the pseudogene TRBV3-2), with TRBD2 matching over 9 bases. The V segment lost 0 bases and the J segment 3 bases; nucleotides outside the gene matches: 3. The CDR3 loop spans 16 amino acids. CDR1 and CDR2 from the germline V gene are LGHDT and YNNKEL (reference sequence).

This clone has only a few counts. The chain employs TRBV18 and TRBJ2-7, with 9 bases aligning to TRBD2. Germline CDR1 is KGHSH and CDR2 is LQKENI. The CDR3 has 16 residues. V was pared by 2 bases and J by 5 bases, with 10 bases of the junction left unmatched. This chain's CDR3 is CASSPGDGLAPDEQYF. The CDR3 nucleotides read TGTGCCAGCTCACCAGGAGACGGACTAGCGCCCGACGAGCAGTACTTC.

This clone was counted a few times. The chain couples TRBV7-3 to TRBJ1-1; no firm D call. V lost 2 bases and J lost 5, with 9 bases in between. The CDR3 has 13 amino acids. From germline, CDR1 is SGHTA and CDR2 FQGTGA. CDR3 residues: CASSLGIDTEAFF. For the CDR3, the DNA is TGTGCCAGCAGCTTAGGTATTGATACTGAAGCTTTCTTT.

The chain employs TRBV11-2 and TRBJ1-6; a possible D gene is TRBD1 (6 bases). CDR3 length: 15 residues. The germline CDR1 and CDR2 sequences are SGHAT and FQNNGV. Trimming removed 1 base at V and 9 bases at J, with 13 bases between. The CDR3 spells CASSLVLGAGSPLHF. CDR3 in DNA: TGTGCCAGCAGCTTAGTCCTGGGGGCTGGTTCACCCCTCCACTTT.